These 27 T cell receptor beta chains originate from one sample sequenced in a study of resident and recirculating memory T cells in vitiligo. Sequenced by immunoSEQ multiplex PCR; TCRdb stores in-frame clones only, minus some. Of 40,000 to 50,000 clones in the sample, around 90% were seen once. Material for sequencing was blood. These receptors all stem from a male donor with vitiligo.

The chain recombines TRBV10-3 with TRBJ1-2, with D possibly TRBD1 on 6 matching bases. Germline V gene sequence: CDR1 ENHRY, CDR2 SYGVKD. Trimming removed 11 bases from V and 3 bases from J, with 22 bases in between. The CDR3 covers 15 residues. In nucleotides, the CDR3 is TGTGCCCACGCCGGATATGTGGACAGTCACTATGGCTACACCTTC. Translating it yields CAHAGYVDSHYGYTF.

The chain recombines TRBV7-4 with TRBJ1-2; D is unclear. Germline CDR1 is SGHVT and CDR2 is SQSDAQ. With 3 bases removed from V and 4 bases from J, the gap between germline ends came to 6 bases. CDR3 size: 12 residues. CDR3 DNA sequence: TGTGCCAGCAGCTTCACAGTCTATGGCTACACCTTC. It specifies CASSFTVYGYTF.

This clone was seen only a few times. The J gene is TRBJ2-3, the V gene TRBV15; 7 nucleotides align to TRBD2. After removal of 8 bases from V and 7 bases from J, the junction contained 15 bases not matched to a gene. CDR3 length: 15 residues. CDR1 is LNHNV, CDR2 YYDKDF, per germline (reference sequence). CDR3 loop: CATQKVGLVEYTQYF. CDR3 nucleotides: TGTGCCACCCAGAAAGTCGGACTAGTCGAATATACGCAGTATTTT.

The chain combines TRBV19 with TRBJ1-2; D unclear. Trimming pared 3 bases from V and 1 base from J, leaving 9 bases between. Germline V gives CDR1 LNHDA, CDR2 SQIVND (reference sequence). This CDR3 is 14 amino acids long. CDR3 region: CASSIDTLNYGYTF. For the CDR3, the DNA is TGTGCCAGTAGTATTGACACCCTTAACTATGGCTACACCTTC. The full variable domain, rest sourced from reference TRBV19 and TRBJ1-2, is DGGITQSPKYLFRKEGQNVTLSCEQNLNHDAMYWYRQDPGQGLRLIYYSQIVNDFQKGDIAEGYSVSREKKESFPLTVTSAQKNPTAFYLCASSIDTLNYGYTFGSGTRLTVV.

The rearrangement joins TRBV29-1 to TRBJ2-7, with D unresolved. The CDR3 is 13 amino acids. From germline, CDR1 is SQVTM and CDR2 ANQGSEA. The V end was cut by 4 bases, the J end by 0 bases, with 10 bases between. The CDR3 loop reads CSVVKLSSYEQYF. CDR3 nucleotides: TGCAGCGTTGTCAAGCTAAGCTCCTACGAGCAGTACTTC.

The gene calls are TRBV7-2 and TRBJ2-3; possibly TRBD1 for D (5 bases). Trimming pared 4 bases from V and 0 bases from J, leaving 23 bases between. Germline V gene data show CDR1 as SGHTA and CDR2 as FQGNSA. The CDR3 is 19 residues long. The CDR3 loop is CASSSRSLGPSPSTDTQYF. CDR3 bases: TGTGCCAGCAGCTCTAGGAGCCTGGGGCCAAGTCCTAGCACAGATACGCAGTATTTT.

With regard to this clone: Other DNA variants within this sample encode the same CDR3. The chain is built from TRBV5-1 and TRBJ2-3; 7 nucleotides agree with TRBD2. This CDR3 has 15 residues. The J segment lost 1 base and the V segment lost 4 bases, leaving 6 bases of the junction unmatched. The V gene's germline CDR1 is SGHRS and CDR2 YFSETQ. The chain's CDR3 is CASSQGLGGTDTQYF. The CDR3 nucleotides are TGCGCCAGCAGCCAAGGACTAGGGGGCACAGATACGCAGTATTTT.

The V and J genes are TRBV27 and TRBJ2-1; perhaps TRBD2 as D (5 bases). Germline values: CDR1 MNHEY, CDR2 SMNVEV (reference sequence). Trimming pared 3 bases from V and 6 bases from J, leaving 15 bases between. The CDR3 consists of 15 residues. The CDR3 bases are TGTGCCAGCAGTTTCGTTCGTGCCCGGGGCAATGAGCAGTTCTTC. The encoded protein is CASSFVRARGNEQFF.

This sequence joins TRBV16 and TRBJ1-3; D gene unclear. Trimming left V 4 bases short and J 9 bases short, with 10 bases between. The CDR3 runs to 12 residues. Germline CDR1 KGHSY, CDR2 FQNENV. The DNA for the CDR3 is TGTGCCAGCAGCCGTCCAAGCGGCACCATATATTTT. Encoded protein: CASSRPSGTIYF.

V gene TRBV6-1 combines with J gene TRBJ1-2; D is unresolved. Germline CDR1 is MNHNS and CDR2 is SASEGT. Trimming cost V 8 bases and J 5 bases, with 12 bases left between them. The CDR3 runs 12 residues. CDR3 coding DNA: TGTGCCAGCGTTAAAGACTCTTATGGCTACACCTTC. Protein: CASVKDSYGYTF.

A single count supports this clone. For the CDR3, the DNA is TGCGCCAGCAGCTACTTGATCTCTGGGGCCAACGTCCTGACTTTC. Amino acids: CASSYLISGANVLTF. This chain connects TRBV4-3 to TRBJ2-6; D gene unclear. Trimming stripped 5 bases from V and 0 bases from J, with 8 bases between. Germline CDR1 LGHNA, CDR2 YSLEER. The CDR3 is made up of 15 amino acids.

The chain combines TRBV14 with TRBJ1-6, with D possibly being TRBD1 (6 bases). The germline gives CDR1 SGHDN, CDR2 FVKESK. V was shortened by 1 base and J by 7 bases, with 17 bases between the two germline ends. This CDR3 contains 17 residues. The CDR3 region is CASSQVATGRRNSPLHF. DNA of the CDR3: TGTGCCAGCAGCCAAGTAGCGACAGGTAGAAGGAATTCACCCCTCCACTTT.

The CDR3 sequence is CASSDMGGTSPLHF. The CDR3 DNA reads as TGTGCCAGCAGTGATATGGGGGGAACTTCACCCCTCCACTTT. V gene TRBV2 combines with J gene TRBJ1-6, with D perhaps TRBD1 (5 bases). V lost 3 bases and J 9 bases, leaving 12 bases between the germline ends. The CDR3 runs 14 residues. CDR1 is SNHLY and CDR2 is FYNNEI in the germline V gene.

This chain connects TRBV5-6 to TRBJ2-5; the D is unclear. Trimming stripped 0 bases from V and 5 bases from J, with 8 bases between. The CDR3 totals 13 residues. Germline loops: CDR1 SGHDT, CDR2 YYEEEE. For the CDR3, the DNA is TGTGCCAGCAGCTTGGGTCCCCGTGAGACCCAGTACTTC. It translates to CASSLGPRETQYF.

The chain is built from TRBV30 and TRBJ2-7; TRBD2 matches at 9 bases. V was clipped by 2 bases and J by 4 bases; unmatched bases: 3. CDR1 and CDR2 from the germline V gene are GTSNPN and SVGIG (reference sequence). The CDR3 runs 13 residues. CDR3 DNA sequence: TGTGCCTGGAGTACGGGACTAGCTTACGAGCAGTACTTC. The encoded protein is CAWSTGLAYEQYF.

This clone has only one observation. The chain is built from TRBV2 and TRBJ2-5, with D possibly TRBD2 on 5 matching bases. Germline loops: CDR1 SNHLY, CDR2 FYNNEI. This CDR3 region has 17 residues. The V end was cut by 1 base, the J end by 1 base, with 16 bases between. The CDR3: CASSEVGVTRGQETQYF. The CDR3 coding sequence is TGTGCCAGCAGTGAAGTTGGGGTTACACGGGGCCAAGAGACCCAGTACTTC. Filled out from reference TRBV2 and TRBJ2-5, the complete variable domain reads EPEVTQTPSHQVTQMGQEVILRCVPISNHLYFYWYRQILGQKVEFLVSFYNNEISEKSEIFDDQFSVERPDGSNFTLKIRSTKLEDSAMYFCASSEVGVTRGQETQYFGPGTRLLVL.

The table lists this clone with a count of one. This chain links TRBV23-1 with TRBJ2-7; D perhaps matches TRBD1 (6 bases). TRBV23-1 is given ORF status, its function remaining uncertain. Trimming shortened V by 0 bases and J by 2 bases, and 17 bases separated the two germline ends. CDR3 length: 17 residues. This CDR3 reads CASSQSLGQLIPYEQYF. CDR3 coding DNA: TGCGCCAGCAGTCAATCCCTCGGACAGCTTATACCCTACGAGCAGTACTTC.

This chain connects TRBV29-1 to TRBJ2-3; D is possibly TRBD2 (6 bases). The CDR3 totals 12 residues. V lost 5 bases to trimming and J lost 8 bases, with 14 bases between them. CDR1 is SQVTM, CDR2 ANQGSEA, per germline. The CDR3 spells CSVLAPRGTQYF. CDR3 nucleotides: TGCAGCGTTCTAGCGCCCCGGGGTACGCAGTATTTT.

In nucleotides, the CDR3 is TGTGCCAGCACCCTTAGCGGGGCCCCCACAGATACGCAGTATTTT. It is translated as CASTLSGAPTDTQYF. The chain has TRBV7-2 and TRBJ2-3; 8 bases are shared with TRBD2. Germline V gene lookup returns CDR1 SGHTA and CDR2 FQGNSA. The CDR3 runs to 15 residues. V lost 7 bases and J lost 2; bases outside the gene matches: 8.

The rearrangement joins TRBV29-1 to TRBJ2-5; D unclear. Trimming stripped 4 bases from V and 1 base from J, with 10 bases between. This CDR3 contains 13 residues. Germline CDR1 SQVTM, CDR2 ANQGSEA. CDR3 sequence: CSVALTGQETQYF. Here the CDR3 DNA reads TGCAGCGTTGCCCTGACGGGCCAAGAGACCCAGTACTTC.

The chain links TRBV7-2 to TRBJ1-1; D gene uncertain. CDR1 is SGHTA and CDR2 is FQGNSA in the germline V gene. The CDR3 sequence is 12 residues long. Trimming left V 2 bases short and J 5 bases short, with 6 bases between. This CDR3 reads CASSLFRTEAFF. The CDR3, as DNA: TGTGCCAGCAGCTTATTTCGGACTGAAGCTTTCTTT.

This clone showed up just a few times. The chain uses TRBV7-2 and TRBJ1-1; unclear D gene. This CDR3 contains 12 residues. Germline loops: CDR1 SGHTA, CDR2 FQGNSA. V was trimmed by 7 bases and J by 4 bases, leaving 10 bases between them. The CDR3 region has the DNA TGTGCCAGCACTCAATTTAGCACTGAAGCTTTCTTT. It yields the protein CASTQFSTEAFF. The entire variable domain, with the rest obtained from reference TRBV7-2 and TRBJ1-1, is as follows: GAGVSQSPSNKVTEKGKDVELRCDPISGHTALYWYRQSLGQGLEFLIYFQGNSAPDKSGLPSDRFSAERTGGSVSTLTIQRTQQEDSAVYLCASTQFSTEAFFGQGTRLTVV.

This chain uses TRBV15 with TRBJ2-5, with 7 bases that match TRBD2. The V and J ends lost 0 bases and 5 bases, in that order; junction bases with no gene match: 6. Germline assignment: CDR1 LNHNV and CDR2 YYDKDF (reference sequence). This CDR3 contains 15 residues. CDR3 nucleotide sequence: TGTGCCACCAGCAGAGATATGGGGGGGAAGGAGACCCAGTACTTC. The encoded protein is CATSRDMGGKETQYF.

The chain recombines TRBV6-1 with TRBJ1-2; unclear D gene. Germline-derived CDR1 and CDR2 are MNHNS and SASEGT. This CDR3 has 14 residues. Trimming pared 3 bases from V and 5 bases from J, leaving 13 bases between. The CDR3 loop reads CASSDNGVLYGYTF. The CDR3 coding sequence is TGTGCCAGCAGTGATAACGGGGTACTTTATGGCTACACCTTC.

As concerns this clone: Within the sample, other DNA sequences also encode this same CDR3. This chain uses TRBV7-9 with TRBJ2-5; D is unresolved. V lost 5 bases to trimming and J lost 5 bases, with 12 bases between them. Germline CDR1 SEHNR, CDR2 FQNEAQ (reference sequence). This CDR3 spans 13 amino acids. In DNA form, the CDR3 reads TGTGCCAGCAGCCCCCGCGGCCCCGAGACCCAGTACTTC. The encoded protein is CASSPRGPETQYF.

The count of this clone is one. The CDR3 DNA follows: TGTGCTAGTGGTTTGCCCCCCCAGGGTGAGACCCAGTACTTC. Its translation is CASGLPPQGETQYF. This sequence joins TRBV12-5 and TRBJ2-5; a weak D match, TRBD1 (5 bases). V was clipped by 2 bases and J by 5 bases, with 12 bases between them. CDR1 is LGHNT, CDR2 FRNRAP, per germline. The CDR3 covers 14 residues.

The rearrangement joins TRBV19 to TRBJ1-2; 7 bases align to TRBD1. Germline trimming cut 0 bases from V and 4 bases from J; bases unmatched to any gene: 11. The CDR3 spans 17 residues. Germline lookup yields CDR1 LNHDA and CDR2 SQIVND (reference sequence). Written as DNA, the CDR3 is TGTGCCAGTAGTATAGATCTGCCCGGGACAGCTATCTATGGCTACACCTTC. Its translation is CASSIDLPGTAIYGYTF.